These T cell receptor beta chains were read from a single sample in a study of graft-versus-host responses after intestinal transplantation. Assay: immunoSEQ multiplex PCR; the TCRdb copy retains only in-frame clones and omits some. The data contain 100,000 or so clones, 92% of them singletons. Antigen specificity for these receptors is unknown. Source: unstimulated CD4+ T cells sorted from spleen or lymph node cells, taken before intestinal transplant. Receptor source: a human donor who received an intestinal transplant. CDR3s include the opening cysteine and the closing phenylalanine or tryptophan. Fields, in order: D gene, V gene, clone size, J gene, CDR3 DNA, CDR3 protein. D genes are given only for firm matches. Not all rows give a size; the values are once, few, many and, for expanded clones, a class.

TRBD1	TRBV4-1	.	TRBJ2-5	TGCGCCAGCAGCCAAGGATACGATCTGGGACAGGGGGAGACCCAGTACTTC	CASSQGYDLGQGETQYF
TRBD1	TRBV18	once	TRBJ2-1	TGTGCCAGCTCACAACTACAGGGGCACAATGAGCAGTTCTTC	CASSQLQGHNEQFF
TRBD1	TRBV27	.	TRBJ1-2	TGTGCCAGCAGTCGGACAGGGTTCTTCGATGGCTACACCTTC	CASSRTGFFDGYTF
TRBD2	TRBV5-6	.	TRBJ2-3	TGTGCCAGCAGCTTGGGGACTAGCGGCAGCACAGATACGCAGTATTTT	CASSLGTSGSTDTQYF
.	TRBV7-8	.	TRBJ2-7	TGTGCCAGCACCTTCGGGACTCAGCTCACCTACGAGCAGTACTTC	CASTFGTQLTYEQYF
TRBD1	TRBV5-6	.	TRBJ1-1	TGTGCCAGCAGCATTAAACAGGGGTTGCCTACCCTGAACACTGAAGCTTTCTTT	CASSIKQGLPTLNTEAFF
.	TRBV19	once	TRBJ1-6	TGTGCCAGTAGTGAAACCATCTCACCCCTCCACTTC	CASSETISPLHF
TRBD1	TRBV4-2	.	TRBJ1-3	TGTGCCAGCAGCCATACGGGACAGCAAATAAAATACTCTGGAAACACCATATATTTT	CASSHTGQQIKYSGNTIYF
TRBD2	TRBV4-2	.	TRBJ2-7	TGTGCCAGCAGCCAAGATTTAGCGACTAGCGGGAGAAGGGAGCAGTACTTC	CASSQDLATSGRREQYF
TRBD1	TRBV5-1	.	TRBJ1-1	TGCGCCAGCAGTTTTGACAGGGGGAACACTGAAGCTTTCTTT	CASSFDRGNTEAFF
.	TRBV10-3	once	TRBJ2-1	TGTGCCATCAGTGCGGGTTACAATGAGCAGTTCTTC	CAISAGYNEQFF
TRBD1	TRBV19	.	TRBJ2-7	TGTGCCAGTAGCAGGACAGGGAGCTCCTACGAGCAGTACTTC	CASSRTGSSYEQYF
TRBD2	TRBV27	.	TRBJ2-3	TGTGCCAGCACCTCTGGCCAGCGGGGGGGCCTGACAGATACGCAGTATTTT	CASTSGQRGGLTDTQYF
TRBD1	TRBV7-6	.	TRBJ1-3	TGTGCCAGCAGCTTAGAACAGGGGGCAATTTCAGCTGGAAACACCATATATTTT	CASSLEQGAISAGNTIYF
TRBD2	TRBV5-4	.	TRBJ2-7	TGTGCCAGCAGCTTGGGCATAGCGGGAACCTACGAGCAGTACTTC	CASSLGIAGTYEQYF
TRBD1	TRBV18	.	TRBJ2-1	TGTGCCAGCTCTTCGGAAGACAGGGTCGTGGTCAATGAGCAGTTCTTC	CASSSEDRVVVNEQFF
TRBD1	TRBV6-6	once	TRBJ2-7	TGTGCCAGCAGTTACGCAGGGACAGAGAGAGGTGAGCAGTACTTC	CASSYAGTERGEQYF
.	TRBV6-6	once	TRBJ2-3	TGTGCCAGCAGACCCCTCTACTCGTCTAGCACAGATACGCAGTATTTT	CASRPLYSSSTDTQYF
TRBD2	TRBV5-1	.	TRBJ2-3	TGCGCCAGCAGCTTGGGCGGGGGGGAGCCCCAGTATTTT	CASSLGGGEPQYF
TRBD2	TRBV5-1	.	TRBJ2-7	TGCGCCAGCAGCGTAGGACTAGCGGGGGCGTCCTACGAGCAGTACTTC	CASSVGLAGASYEQYF
.	TRBV10-2	.	TRBJ1-2	TGCGCCAGCAGTGAGCCCCGAGAGGGATGGAATGGCTACACCTTC	CASSEPREGWNGYTF
TRBD1	TRBV5-1	.	TRBJ1-5	TGCGCCAGCAGCCTATGGGACAGGGAGTCGGATCAGCCCCAGCATTTT	CASSLWDRESDQPQHF
.	TRBV5-1	.	TRBJ1-4	TGCGCCAGCAGCTTGGAACAAAATGAAAAACTGTTTTTT	CASSLEQNEKLFF
.	TRBV9	.	TRBJ2-5	TGTGCCAGCAGCGTAGGGGGCGGGATCGGCCAAGAGACCCAGTACTTC	CASSVGGGIGQETQYF
TRBD2	TRBV7-2	.	TRBJ2-3	TGTGCCAGCAGCTTTAGGCCAGGCGGGGGGGCAGATACGCAGTATTTT	CASSFRPGGGADTQYF
.	TRBV6-6	.	TRBJ1-4	TGTGCCAGCAGTTACTTGGGAGTAGGGGAAAAACTGTTTTTT	CASSYLGVGEKLFF
.	TRBV6-5	.	TRBJ1-1	TGTGCCAGCAGTTTAGGGAGGGGGTTCGCTGAAGCTTTCTTT	CASSLGRGFAEAFF
TRBD2	TRBV5-1	once	TRBJ2-3	TGCGCCAGCAGTTCTAGCGGCCGAGATACGCAGTATTTT	CASSSSGRDTQYF
TRBD2	TRBV10-1	.	TRBJ2-1	TGCGCCAGCAGTGAGTCGGCTAGCGGGAGGGCAAGCTCCTACAATGAGCAGTTCTTC	CASSESASGRASSYNEQFF
.	TRBV4-3	once	TRBJ1-5	TGCGCCAGCAGCCAGGCTATGACGAGGGAGCAGCCCCAGCATTTT	CASSQAMTREQPQHF
TRBD2	TRBV7-2	.	TRBJ2-2	TGTGCCAGCAGCTTATCAGCGGGGGGGAACACCGGGGAGCTGTTTTTT	CASSLSAGGNTGELFF
TRBD2	TRBV11-2	once	TRBJ2-1	TGTGCCAGCAGCTTGAGACTAGCCTCCTACAATGAGCAGTTCTTC	CASSLRLASYNEQFF
TRBD1	TRBV7-2	.	TRBJ1-2	TGTGCCAGCAGCCTGGGACAGGAGGGCTATGGCTACACCTTC	CASSLGQEGYGYTF
.	TRBV5-1	.	TRBJ1-1	TGCGCCAGCAGCCAAAACACGAACACTGAAGCTTTCTTT	CASSQNTNTEAFF
TRBD1	TRBV7-9	.	TRBJ1-2	TGTGCCAGCAGCGGGACAGCCTGGGGACGCTTTTATGGCTACACCTTC	CASSGTAWGRFYGYTF
.	TRBV5-1	.	TRBJ2-5	TGCGCCAGCTGCCACCGGGACTCATATCAAGAGACCCAGTACTTC	CASCHRDSYQETQYF
.	TRBV4-2	.	TRBJ2-1	TGTGCCAGCAGCCATAACAGGGAAACAGACAATGAGCAGTTCTTC	CASSHNRETDNEQFF
TRBD2	TRBV4-1	.	TRBJ2-5	TGCGCCAGCAGCCAAGGGCTAGCGGGAGGGGAGACCCAGTACTTC	CASSQGLAGGETQYF
TRBD2	TRBV7-8	.	TRBJ2-1	TGTGCCAGCAGCTCCGGGACTAGCGGTTTTTACAATGAGCAGTTCTTC	CASSSGTSGFYNEQFF
.	TRBV7-9	.	TRBJ2-1	TGTGCCAGCAGCCCCCGCGCGTTGGAGCAGTTCTTC	CASSPRALEQFF
.	TRBV5-1	.	TRBJ2-2	TGCGCCAGCAGCTCTTCGAGGACCGGGGAGCTGTTTTTT	CASSSSRTGELFF